The 8 T cell receptor beta chains reported below all come from one sample, sequenced in a study of blood T cell repertoires in COVID-19. Libraries were prepared by immunoSEQ multiplex PCR; TCRdb keeps only in-frame clonotypes and omits some of them. Of under 250,000 clones in the sample, 85% to 90% were seen once. Sequencing was carried out using peripheral blood. These receptors were collected from a woman in her seventies with active or convalescent COVID-19.

The V call is TRBV18, the J call TRBJ2-3, with 8 bases that match TRBD1. This CDR3 is 15 amino acids long. The V and J ends lost 7 bases and 2 bases, in that order; junction bases with no gene match: 8. Per germline, CDR1 KGHSH and CDR2 LQKENI. Here the CDR3 DNA reads TGTGCCAGCTTAGGACAGGGCTACCCCACAGATACGCAGTATTTT. It specifies CASLGQGYPTDTQYF.

This clone has a handful of counts. The rearrangement links TRBV10-3 to TRBJ2-7; 7 bases align to TRBD1. The V segment lost 0 bases and the J segment 0 bases; nucleotides outside the gene matches: 5. CDR1 is ENHRY and CDR2 is SYGVKD in the germline V gene. The length of the CDR3 is 16 residues. The CDR3 region has the DNA TGTGCCATCAGTGAGTCTCGGACAGGTAGCTCCTACGAGCAGTACTTC. The encoded protein is CAISESRTGSSYEQYF.

The chain has TRBV28 and TRBJ1-3; D is unclear. The CDR3 loop spans 14 amino acids. Germline lookup yields CDR1 MDHEN and CDR2 SYDVKM. Trimming removed 3 bases at V and 1 base at J, with 7 bases between. CDR3 sequence (DNA): TGTGCCAGCAGTTTGCCGGGTTCTGGAAACACCATATATTTT. Residues: CASSLPGSGNTIYF. Based on the CDR3 plus reference TRBV28 and TRBJ1-3, the full variable domain is DVKVTQSSRYLVKRTGEKVFLECVQDMDHENMFWYRQDPGLGLRLIYFSYDVKMKEKGDIPEGYSVSREKKERFSLILESASTNQTSMYLCASSLPGSGNTIYFGEGSWLTVV.

This sequence joins TRBV20-1 and TRBJ2-7; D gene uncertain. Germline V CDR1 and CDR2: DFQATT, SNEGSKA (reference sequence). Trimming took 7 bases from V and 2 from J, leaving 6 bases between them. CDR3 length: 10 amino acids. Here the CDR3 DNA reads TGCAGTGGTGGGCCCTACGAGCAGTACTTC. It encodes CSGGPYEQYF.

The rearrangement links TRBV19 to TRBJ1-3, with no clear D. The CDR3 has 12 residues. From germline, CDR1 is LNHDA and CDR2 SQIVND (reference sequence). Deletions cut 6 bases from V and 4 bases from J, with 7 bases between. The CDR3 sequence is CASSPIGNTIYF. The CDR3 region has the DNA TGTGCCAGTAGCCCTATAGGAAACACCATATATTTT.

J is TRBJ2-7 and V is TRBV4-3, with D hard to call. The CDR3 spans 12 residues. V shed 1 base and J shed 6 bases, with 7 bases lying between them. Germline V gene data show CDR1 as LGHNA and CDR2 as YSLEER. The CDR3 loop reads CASSQGAPEQYF. Written as DNA, the CDR3 is TGCGCCAGCAGCCAAGGGGCTCCCGAGCAGTACTTC.

This clone has only a few counts. The chain recombines TRBV12-3 or TRBV12-4 with TRBJ1-3, with D hard to call. The ends were cut back, 3 bases at V and 2 bases at J, with 5 bases in the middle. CDR3 length: 13 residues. The chain's CDR3 is CASSFNPGNTIYF. CDR3 nucleotides: TGTGCCAGCAGTTTTAATCCTGGAAACACCATATATTTT.

The DNA for the CDR3 is TGTGCCAGCAGCCAAGCGGACTATGGCTACACCTTC. Translated, it gives CASSQADYGYTF. The V call is TRBV3-1 (or the pseudogene TRBV3-2), the J call TRBJ1-2, with no clear D. Trimming took off 1 base at V and 3 bases at J, with 3 bases between the two ends. The CDR3 spans 12 residues. The germline CDR1 and CDR2 sequences are LGHDT and YNNKEL (reference sequence).